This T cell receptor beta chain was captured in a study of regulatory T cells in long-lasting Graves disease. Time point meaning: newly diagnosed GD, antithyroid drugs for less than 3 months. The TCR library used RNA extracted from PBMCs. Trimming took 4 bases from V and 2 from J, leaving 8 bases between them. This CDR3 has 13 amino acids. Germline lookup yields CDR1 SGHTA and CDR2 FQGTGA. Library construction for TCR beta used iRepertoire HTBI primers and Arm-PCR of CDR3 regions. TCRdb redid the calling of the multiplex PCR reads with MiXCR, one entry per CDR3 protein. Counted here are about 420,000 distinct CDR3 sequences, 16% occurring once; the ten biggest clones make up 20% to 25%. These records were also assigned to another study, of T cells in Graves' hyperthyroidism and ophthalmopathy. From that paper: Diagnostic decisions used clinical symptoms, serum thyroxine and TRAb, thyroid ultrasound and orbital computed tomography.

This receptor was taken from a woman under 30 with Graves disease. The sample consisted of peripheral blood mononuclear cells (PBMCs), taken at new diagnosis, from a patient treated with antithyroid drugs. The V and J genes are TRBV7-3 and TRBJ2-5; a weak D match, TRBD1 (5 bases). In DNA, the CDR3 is TGTGCCAGCAGCTACAGGAGTCAAGAGACCCAGTACTTC. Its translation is CASSYRSQETQYF.